This T cell receptor (beta chain) was found in a study of CD8+ T cells in alopecia areata. From alopecia areata patients, lesional scalp punch biopsies and peripheral blood were collected. Separation by sorting yielded CD4+ and CD8+ T cells from PBMCs. Trimming took 6 bases from V and 0 from J, leaving 15 bases between them. From germline, CDR1 is MDHEN and CDR2 SYDVKM. The CDR3 runs to 17 residues. General observations from the study: Lesional tissue from the scalp (especially in alopecia totalis/universalis) showed higher clonality than normal scalp.

This clone appeared once. The antigen remains unidentified. cDNA reverse transcribed from extracted RNA served as the sequencing template. Generated by immunoSEQ multiplex PCR, the TCRdb table keeps only in-frame clones and is missing some. Seen here are approximately 98,000 clones, under 65% observed once, and the top ten hold roughly 25%. Sequencing was carried out using NKG2D-low CD8+ T cells sorted from blood. This sequence was found in a human donor with alopecia areata. The rearrangement uses TRBV28 and TRBJ2-6, with D possibly being TRBD1 (5 bases). The CDR3 spells CASSRVGRLSGANVLTF. CDR3 DNA sequence: TGTGCCAGCAGCAGGGTGGGTCGCCTCTCTGGGGCCAACGTCCTGACTTTC.